This TCR beta chain originates from a study of T cells expressing NK-cell markers. At the level of the study: Sorted CD3+CD56+NKG2C+, CD3+CD56+NKG2C- and CD3+CD56-NKG2C+ T cells provided the TCR beta repertoires.

General study points: The CD3+CD56-NKG2C+ fraction of several donors was likewise dominated by these clonotypes. The HCMV specificity of the expanded NKG2C+ T cell clones stayed unresolved. More than five donors showed dominant NKG2C+ clonotypes comprising about 1.0-8% of their CD8+ T cells.

In regard to this clonotype: Its antigen is still unknown.

The CDR3 runs 15 residues. Germline CDR1 is MNHEY and CDR2 is SMNVEV (reference sequence). TCRdb re-called the 5' RACE reads and gives one entry per CDR3 protein, without DNA. This table lists roughly 280,000 distinct CDR3 sequences. Material for sequencing was blood T cells: a sorted CD56 or NKG2C T cell subset, CD4+ or CD8+ T cells, or bulk PBMC T cells (not recorded which). V gene TRBV27 combines with J gene TRBJ2-1; absent DNA, TCRdb's TRBD2 call cannot be checked. This receptor was taken from a young man in good health. The CDR3 reads CASTQRLAGVNEQFF.